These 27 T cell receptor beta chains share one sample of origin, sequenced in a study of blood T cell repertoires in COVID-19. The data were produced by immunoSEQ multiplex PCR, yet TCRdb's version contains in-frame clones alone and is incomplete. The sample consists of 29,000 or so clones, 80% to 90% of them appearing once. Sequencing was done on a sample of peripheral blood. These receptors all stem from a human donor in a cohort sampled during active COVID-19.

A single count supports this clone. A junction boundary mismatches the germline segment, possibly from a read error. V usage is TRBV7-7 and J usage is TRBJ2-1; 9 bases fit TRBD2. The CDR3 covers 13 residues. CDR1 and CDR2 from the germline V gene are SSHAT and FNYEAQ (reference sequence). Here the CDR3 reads CASSLGAGLATFF. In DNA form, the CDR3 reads TGTGCTAGCAGCTTGGGGGCCGGACTAGCGACCTTCTTC.

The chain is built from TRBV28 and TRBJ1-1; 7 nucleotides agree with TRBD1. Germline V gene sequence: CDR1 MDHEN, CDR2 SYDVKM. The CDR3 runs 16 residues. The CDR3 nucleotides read TGTGCTAGTAAAGGGGGCGATTGGCAAACGAACACTGAAGCTTTCTTT. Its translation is CASKGGDWQTNTEAFF.

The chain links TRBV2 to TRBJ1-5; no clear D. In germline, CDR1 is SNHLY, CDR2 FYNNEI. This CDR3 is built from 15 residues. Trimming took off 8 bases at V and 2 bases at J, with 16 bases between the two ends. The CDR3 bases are TGTGCCAGCTCAAGGGAGGGCCAAGGCAATCAGCCCCAGCATTTT. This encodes CASSREGQGNQPQHF.

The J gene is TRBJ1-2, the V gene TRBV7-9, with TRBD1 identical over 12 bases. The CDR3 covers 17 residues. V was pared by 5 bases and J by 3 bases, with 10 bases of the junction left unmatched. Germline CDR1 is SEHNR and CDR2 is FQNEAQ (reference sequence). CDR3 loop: CASSPAGTGGADYGYTF. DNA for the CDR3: TGTGCCAGCAGCCCGGCCGGGACAGGGGGCGCGGACTATGGCTACACCTTC.

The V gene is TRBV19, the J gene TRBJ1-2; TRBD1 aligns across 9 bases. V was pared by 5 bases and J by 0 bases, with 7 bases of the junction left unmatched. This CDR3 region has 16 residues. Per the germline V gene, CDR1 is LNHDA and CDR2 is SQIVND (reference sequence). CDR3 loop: CASSVYWTGANYGYTF. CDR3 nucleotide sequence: TGTGCCAGTAGTGTATACTGGACAGGGGCTAACTATGGCTACACCTTC.

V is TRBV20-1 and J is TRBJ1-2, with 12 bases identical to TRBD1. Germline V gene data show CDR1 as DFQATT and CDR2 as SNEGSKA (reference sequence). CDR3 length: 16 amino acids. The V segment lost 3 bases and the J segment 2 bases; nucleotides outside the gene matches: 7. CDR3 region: CSASSGTGGLNYGYTF. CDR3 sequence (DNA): TGCAGTGCTAGTTCCGGGACAGGGGGCTTAAACTATGGCTACACCTTC.

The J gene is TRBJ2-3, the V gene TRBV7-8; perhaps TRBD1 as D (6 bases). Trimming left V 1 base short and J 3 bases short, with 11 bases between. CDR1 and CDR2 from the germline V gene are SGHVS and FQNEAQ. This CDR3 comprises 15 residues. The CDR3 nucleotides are TGTGCCAGCAGCTTAGACACAGGGCGGACAGATACGCAGTATTTT. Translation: CASSLDTGRTDTQYF.

CDR3 in amino acids: CASSLSPNSYNEQFF. The CDR3 coding sequence is TGTGCCAGCAGCTTATCCCCTAACTCCTACAATGAGCAGTTCTTC. The chain employs TRBV7-2 and TRBJ2-1; D is unresolved. The V end lost 2 bases, the J end lost 0 bases, and 8 bases lay between the germline ends. The CDR3 consists of 15 residues. CDR1 and CDR2 from the germline V gene are SGHTA and FQGNSA. The full variable domain, completed using reference TRBV7-2 and TRBJ2-1, is GAGVSQSPSNKVTEKGKDVELRCDPISGHTALYWYRQSLGQGLEFLIYFQGNSAPDKSGLPSDRFSAERTGGSVSTLTIQRTQQEDSAVYLCASSLSPNSYNEQFFGPGTRLTVL.

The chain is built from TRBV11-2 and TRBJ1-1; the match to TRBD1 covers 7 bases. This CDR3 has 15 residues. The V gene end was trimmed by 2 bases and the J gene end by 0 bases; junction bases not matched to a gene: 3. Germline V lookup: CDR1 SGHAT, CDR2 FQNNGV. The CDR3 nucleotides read TGTGCCAGCAGCTTATACAGGGGCATGAACACTGAAGCTTTCTTT. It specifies CASSLYRGMNTEAFF.

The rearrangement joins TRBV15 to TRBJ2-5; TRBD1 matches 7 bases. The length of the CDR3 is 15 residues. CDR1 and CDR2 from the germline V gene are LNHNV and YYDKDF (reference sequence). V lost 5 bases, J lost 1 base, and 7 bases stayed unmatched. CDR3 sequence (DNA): TGTGCCACCAGCTTCGGGCAGGGGGTCCAAGAGACCCAGTACTTC. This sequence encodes CATSFGQGVQETQYF.

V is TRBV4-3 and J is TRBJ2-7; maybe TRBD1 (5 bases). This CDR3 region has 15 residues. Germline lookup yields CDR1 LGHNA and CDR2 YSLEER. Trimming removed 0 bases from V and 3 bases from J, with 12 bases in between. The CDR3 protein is CASSQDKTAIYEQYF. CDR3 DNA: TGCGCCAGCAGCCAAGATAAGACAGCGATCTACGAGCAGTACTTC.

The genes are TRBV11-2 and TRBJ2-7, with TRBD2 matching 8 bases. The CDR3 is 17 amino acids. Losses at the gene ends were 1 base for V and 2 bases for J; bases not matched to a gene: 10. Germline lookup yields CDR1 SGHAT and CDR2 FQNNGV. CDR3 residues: CASSLVAGGPRAYEQYF. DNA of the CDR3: TGTGCCAGCAGCTTAGTGGCGGGGGGACCGAGGGCCTACGAGCAGTACTTC.

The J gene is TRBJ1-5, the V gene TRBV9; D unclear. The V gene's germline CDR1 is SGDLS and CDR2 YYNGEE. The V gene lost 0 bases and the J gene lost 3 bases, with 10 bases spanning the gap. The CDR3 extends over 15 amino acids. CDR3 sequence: CASSVGGASNQPQHF. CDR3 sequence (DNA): TGTGCCAGCAGCGTAGGGGGAGCCTCCAATCAGCCCCAGCATTTT.

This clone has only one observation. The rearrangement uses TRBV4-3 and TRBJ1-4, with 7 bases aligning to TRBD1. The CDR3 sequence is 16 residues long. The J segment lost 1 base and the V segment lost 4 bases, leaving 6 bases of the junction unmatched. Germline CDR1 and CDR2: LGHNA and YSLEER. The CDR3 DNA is TGCGCCAGCAGCCGCCACAGGGGAGGAACTAATGAAAAACTGTTTTTT. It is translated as CASSRHRGGTNEKLFF.

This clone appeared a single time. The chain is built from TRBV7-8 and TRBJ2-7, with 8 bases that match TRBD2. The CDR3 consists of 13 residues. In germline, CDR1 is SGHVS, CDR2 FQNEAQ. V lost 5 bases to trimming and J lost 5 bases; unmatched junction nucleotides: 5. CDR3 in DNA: TGTGCCAGCAGCGCCCATAGCGGGGACGAGCAGTACTTC. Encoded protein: CASSAHSGDEQYF.

In nucleotides, the CDR3 is TGTGCCAGCAGCCGGGGACAGGGTACCTACGAGCAGTACTTC. Residues: CASSRGQGTYEQYF. V and J are TRBV7-2 and TRBJ2-7, with TRBD1 matching 9 bases. Germline V CDR1 and CDR2: SGHTA, FQGNSA. The CDR3 spans 14 residues. Trimming at V came to 5 bases and at J to 2 bases, leaving 4 bases not matched to a gene.

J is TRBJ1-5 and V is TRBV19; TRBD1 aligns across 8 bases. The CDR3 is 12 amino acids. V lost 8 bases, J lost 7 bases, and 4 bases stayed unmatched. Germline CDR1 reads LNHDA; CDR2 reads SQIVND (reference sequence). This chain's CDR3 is CASRTGNQPQHF. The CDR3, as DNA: TGTGCCAGTCGGACAGGGAACCAGCCCCAGCATTTT.

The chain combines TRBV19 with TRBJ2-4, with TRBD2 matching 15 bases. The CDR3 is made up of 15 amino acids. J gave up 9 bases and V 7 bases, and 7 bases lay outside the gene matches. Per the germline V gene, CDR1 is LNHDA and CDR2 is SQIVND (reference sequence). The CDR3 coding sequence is TGTGCCAGTACTGGACTAGCGGGGGGGCGCAGCATTCAGTACTTC. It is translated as CASTGLAGGRSIQYF. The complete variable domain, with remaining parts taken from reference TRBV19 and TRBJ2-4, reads DGGITQSPKYLFRKEGQNVTLSCEQNLNHDAMYWYRQDPGQGLRLIYYSQIVNDFQKGDIAEGYSVSREKKESFPLTVTSAQKNPTAFYLCASTGLAGGRSIQYFGAGTRLSVL.

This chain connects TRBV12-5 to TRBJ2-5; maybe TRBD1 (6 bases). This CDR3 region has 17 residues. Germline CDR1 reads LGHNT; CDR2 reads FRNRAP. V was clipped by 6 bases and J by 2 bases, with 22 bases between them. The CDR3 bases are TGTGCTAGTGGAAAACACGCAGGGGCCCTAGGGCAAGAGACCCAGTACTTC. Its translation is CASGKHAGALGQETQYF.

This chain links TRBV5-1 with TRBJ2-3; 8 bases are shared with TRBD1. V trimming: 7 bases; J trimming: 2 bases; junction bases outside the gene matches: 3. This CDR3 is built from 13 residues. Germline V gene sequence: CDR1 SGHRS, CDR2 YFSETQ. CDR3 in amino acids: CASQGAITDTQYF. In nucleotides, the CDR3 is TGCGCCAGCCAGGGGGCCATCACAGATACGCAGTATTTT.

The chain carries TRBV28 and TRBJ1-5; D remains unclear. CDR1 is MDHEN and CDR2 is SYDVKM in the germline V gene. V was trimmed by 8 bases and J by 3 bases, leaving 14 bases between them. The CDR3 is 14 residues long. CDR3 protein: CASYNEGANQPQHF. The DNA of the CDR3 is TGTGCCAGCTATAACGAGGGAGCCAATCAGCCCCAGCATTTT.

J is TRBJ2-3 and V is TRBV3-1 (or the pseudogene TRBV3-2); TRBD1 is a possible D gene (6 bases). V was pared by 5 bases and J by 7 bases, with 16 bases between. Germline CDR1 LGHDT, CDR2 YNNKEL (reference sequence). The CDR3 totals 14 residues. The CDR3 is CASSSTGLANTQYF. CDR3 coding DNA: TGTGCCAGCAGCAGCACAGGGTTGGCGAATACGCAGTATTTT.

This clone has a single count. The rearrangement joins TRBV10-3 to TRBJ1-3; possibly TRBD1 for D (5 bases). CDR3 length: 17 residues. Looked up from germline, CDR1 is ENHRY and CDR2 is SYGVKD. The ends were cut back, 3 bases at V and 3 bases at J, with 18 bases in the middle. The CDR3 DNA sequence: TGTGCCATCAGTGATAGTCAGGGAGGAAAAAATGGAAACACCATATATTTT. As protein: CAISDSQGGKNGNTIYF.

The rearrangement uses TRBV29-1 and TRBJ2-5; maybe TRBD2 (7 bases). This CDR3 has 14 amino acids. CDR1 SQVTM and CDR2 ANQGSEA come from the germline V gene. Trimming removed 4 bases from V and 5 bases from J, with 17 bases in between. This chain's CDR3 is CSVGIGGGMETQYF. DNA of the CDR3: TGCAGCGTTGGAATAGGGGGGGGGATGGAGACCCAGTACTTC.

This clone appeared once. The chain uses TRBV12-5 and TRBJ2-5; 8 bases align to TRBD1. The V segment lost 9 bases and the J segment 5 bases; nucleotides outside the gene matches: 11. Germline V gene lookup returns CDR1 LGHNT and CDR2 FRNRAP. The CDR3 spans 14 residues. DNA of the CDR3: TGTGCTAGCACAGGGCAGGGGGCTTATGAGACCCAGTACTTC. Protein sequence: CASTGQGAYETQYF.

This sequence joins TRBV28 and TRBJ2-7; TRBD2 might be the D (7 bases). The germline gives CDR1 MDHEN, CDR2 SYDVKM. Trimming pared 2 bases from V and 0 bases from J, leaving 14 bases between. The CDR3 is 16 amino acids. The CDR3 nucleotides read TGTGCCAGCAGTTTACGGGGCGGGGGCCCCTCCTACGAGCAGTACTTC. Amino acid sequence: CASSLRGGGPSYEQYF.

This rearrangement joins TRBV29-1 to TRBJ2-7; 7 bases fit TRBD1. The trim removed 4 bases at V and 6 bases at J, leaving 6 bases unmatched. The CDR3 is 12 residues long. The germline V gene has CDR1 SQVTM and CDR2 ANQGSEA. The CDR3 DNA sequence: TGCAGCGTTGTCTTAGGGGGCCGCGAGCAGTACTTC. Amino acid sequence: CSVVLGGREQYF.